This TCR beta chain stems from a study of Ad26.COV2.S vaccination and SARS-CoV-2 variants. Produced via immunoSEQ multiplex PCR; TCRdb's table is partial and in-frame only. The table lists about 330,000 clones, 90% of them singletons, with approximately 5.8% in the top ten. Per the germline V gene, CDR1 is MNHEY and CDR2 is SVGEGT. CDR3 length: 13 residues. V gave up 5 bases and J gave up 2 bases, with 9 bases separating them. Treatment defined: roughly 18 received Ad26.COV2.S at low or high dose, single or two shots; five or six received placebo; per-sample allocation not given. The investigators took samples on day 63 after the first vaccine or placebo injection.

Sequences were derived from peripheral blood, sampled in a trial of Ad26.COV2.S vaccine versus placebo. The rearrangement joins TRBV6-2 or TRBV6-3 to TRBJ1-2; D ambiguous. This sequence was found in a person between 18 and 59 years old who received the Ad26.COV2.S COVID-19 vaccine or a placebo. Written as DNA, the CDR3 is TGTGCCAGCAGTCTAGACGGGAACTATGGCTACACCTTC. It encodes CASSLDGNYGYTF.